These T cell receptor beta chains were read from a single sample in a study of blood T cell repertoires in COVID-19. Assay used: immunoSEQ multiplex PCR; TCRdb lists only in-frame clones, some missing. This table holds 110,000 or so clones, more than 80% found once. The sequenced sample was peripheral blood. Source of these receptors: a woman aged 55-70 years with COVID-19, enrolled during active disease. CDR3s include the opening cysteine and the closing phenylalanine or tryptophan. The D gene is left open where the match is weak. Clone size is stated in some rows and not others, as once, few, many or a class when expanded.

d_call	j_call	clone_size	v_call	cdr3_nt	cdr3_aa
-	TRBJ1-1	-	TRBV6-5	TGTGCCAGCAGTCCTCAGGGAAAGAACACTGAAGCTTTCTTT	CASSPQGKNTEAFF
TRBD1	TRBJ1-1	-	TRBV28	TGTGCCAGCAGTTGGGACAGGGGCGCTGAAGCTTTCTTT	CASSWDRGAEAFF
TRBD1	TRBJ2-5	-	TRBV6-5	TGTGCCAGCAGTTACCACTCGACAGGGCGAGAGACCCAGTACTTC	CASSYHSTGRETQYF
-	TRBJ2-7	few	TRBV9	TGTGCCAGCAGCGTATATAGCGGCTACGAGCAGTACTTC	CASSVYSGYEQYF
-	TRBJ1-5	-	TRBV3-1/TRBV3-2	TGTGCCAGCAGCCAAGGGCGGGGCGAGGGCAATCAGCCCCAGCATTTT	CASSQGRGEGNQPQHF
TRBD1	TRBJ1-4	-	TRBV19	TGTGCCAGTAACGCACCTCGGGACAGTAATGAAAAACTGTTTTTT	CASNAPRDSNEKLFF
-	TRBJ2-5	-	TRBV5-1	TGCGCCAGCAGCTTGTCGGGGGAAGAGACCCAGTACTTC	CASSLSGEETQYF
-	TRBJ1-2	-	TRBV12-3/TRBV12-4	TGTGCCAGCAGCTCGCCAGGGAGGGATGGCTACACCTTC	CASSSPGRDGYTF
TRBD1	TRBJ2-2	-	TRBV5-1	TGCGCCAGCAGCCCGGGACAGCTGAACACCGGGGAGCTGTTTTTT	CASSPGQLNTGELFF
-	TRBJ1-1	-	TRBV9	TGTGCCAGCAGCGTCGACAGATTCACTGAAGCTTTCTTT	CASSVDRFTEAFF
-	TRBJ1-2	-	TRBV10-3	TGTGCCATCAGTGAAGGTCCGAACAGTTTTGGCTATGGCTACACCTTC	CAISEGPNSFGYGYTF
-	TRBJ1-2	-	TRBV3-1/TRBV3-2	TGTGCCAGCAGCCACCCCGGAGGCTATGGCTACACCTTC	CASSHPGGYGYTF
-	TRBJ1-2	-	TRBV24-1	TGTGCCACCAGTACGGGCAGGGAGGTCCCCCCTGGCTACACCTTC	CATSTGREVPPGYTF
TRBD1	TRBJ1-1	-	TRBV28	TGTGCCAGCAGTTTCCCCGGAGGGACAGTTGAAGCTTTCTTT	CASSFPGGTVEAFF
-	TRBJ1-2	-	TRBV3-1/TRBV3-2	TGTGCCAGCAGCCCCGGGACTAGGTATGGCTACACCTTC	CASSPGTRYGYTF
-	TRBJ1-1	once	TRBV6-5	TGTGCCAGCAGTTACTCGGCAGGGCTCAACACTGAAGCTTTCTTT	CASSYSAGLNTEAFF
TRBD2	TRBJ2-1	once	TRBV19	TGTGCCAGTAGCGGAACTGGGGGGGTGCTCGGTGAGCAGTTCTTC	CASSGTGGVLGEQFF
-	TRBJ1-1	-	TRBV2	TGTGCCAGTGGCTGGGGGGAAGGGACTGAAGCTTTCTTT	CASGWGEGTEAFF
-	TRBJ2-1	once	TRBV11-3	TGTGCCAGCAGCTCGGGCGGGGTGAACAATGAGCAGTTCTTC	CASSSGGVNNEQFF
-	TRBJ2-5	-	TRBV6-5	TGTGCCAGCGTCTATGGGCCCGGAGAGACCCAGTACTTC	CASVYGPGETQYF
-	TRBJ2-1	-	TRBV3-1/TRBV3-2	TGTGCCAGCAGGCAGGACACCCAGAATGAGCAGTTCTTC	CASRQDTQNEQFF
-	TRBJ1-2	few	TRBV9	TGTGCCAGCAGCCCGGTGGGGGCCGGAATCTATGGCTACACCTTC	CASSPVGAGIYGYTF
TRBD2	TRBJ2-2	once	TRBV5-1	TGCGCCAGCAGCTTGAGGACTAGCGGGGGTCATACCGGGGAGCTGTTTTTT	CASSLRTSGGHTGELFF
-	TRBJ2-5	once	TRBV3-1/TRBV3-2	TGTGCCAGCAGCTTAGTCCCCTTCCTGGAGACCCAGTACTTC	CASSLVPFLETQYF
-	TRBJ1-2	-	TRBV3-1/TRBV3-2	TGTGCCAGCAGCCAAGTAGGGGCCGCGGGGTATGGCTACACCTTC	CASSQVGAAGYGYTF
-	TRBJ1-2	-	TRBV7-8	TGTGCCAGCAGCCGTATGGGGGACACAGCTAACTATGGCTACACCTTC	CASSRMGDTANYGYTF
-	TRBJ2-7	-	TRBV19	TGTGCCAGTAGTCAAAGACCGGGTGGATCCCCCAGCTCCTACGAGCAGTACTTC	CASSQRPGGSPSSYEQYF
TRBD1	TRBJ1-2	-	TRBV30	TGTGCCTGGAGGAGACACACAGGGGAAGGCTACACCTTC	CAWRRHTGEGYTF
-	TRBJ2-2	-	TRBV2	TGTGCCAGCAGTGGGCAGGGAGCGGGCACCGGGGAGCTGTTTTTT	CASSGQGAGTGELFF
-	TRBJ2-7	-	TRBV6-5	TGTGCCAGCAGTCGGACCGGGAGCTACGAGCAGTACTTC	CASSRTGSYEQYF
-	TRBJ2-1	-	TRBV5-1	TGCGCCAGCAGCTCGGACATACAGCAGTTCTTC	CASSSDIQQFF
TRBD2	TRBJ2-3	-	TRBV14	TGTGCCAGCAGCCTGAGCGGGGGCGGAGCAGATACGCAGTATTTT	CASSLSGGGADTQYF
TRBD1	TRBJ1-2	few	TRBV20-1	TGCACCCCGACAGGGCTCTATGGCTACACCTTC	CTPTGLYGYTF
TRBD1	TRBJ1-2	-	TRBV19	TGTGCCAGTAGTCCGCGACAGGGAAGAGGACCATTTTCCTATGGCTACACCTTC	CASSPRQGRGPFSYGYTF
TRBD1	TRBJ2-6	-	TRBV13	TGTGCCAGCAGCGATCGATTCGGGACAGGGGACTCTTATGGGGCCAACGTCCTGACTTTC	CASSDRFGTGDSYGANVLTF
TRBD2	TRBJ2-1	-	TRBV6-5	TGTGCCAGCAGTTACGGGCTAGCGGGGAGGCAGTTCTTC	CASSYGLAGRQFF
-	TRBJ1-2	-	TRBV5-6	TGTGCCAGCAGCTTCATGGCCTATGGCTACACCTTC	CASSFMAYGYTF
-	TRBJ2-3	-	TRBV9	TGTGCCAGCAGCGTAGGGGGGGATAGCACAGATACGCAGTATTTT	CASSVGGDSTDTQYF
TRBD2	TRBJ2-5	-	TRBV5-6	TGTGCCAGCAGCTTCTGGACTAGACTCCAAGAGACCCAGTACTTC	CASSFWTRLQETQYF
TRBD1	TRBJ2-7	few	TRBV5-1	TGCGCCAGCAGCCGACAGGGGGACTCCTACGAGCAGTACTTC	CASSRQGDSYEQYF
-	TRBJ2-2	-	TRBV12-2	TGTGCAAGTCGCTTAGGGGCTAGCGGGGGGAGAGTTGCCGGGGAGCTGTTTTTT	CASRLGASGGRVAGELFF
-	TRBJ1-4	-	TRBV19	TGTGCCAGTAGTAGAAATCCCAGGCCTGGGAGTGAAAAACTGTTTTTT	CASSRNPRPGSEKLFF
-	TRBJ2-3	-	TRBV21-1	TGTGCCAGCAGCTCCCGACTAGCGGGGAACACAGATACGCAGTATTTT	CASSSRLAGNTDTQYF
-	TRBJ2-6	once	TRBV27	TGTGCCAGCCGAGGGTCTGGGGCCAACGTCCTGACTTTC	CASRGSGANVLTF
TRBD2	TRBJ2-3	-	TRBV10-3	TGTGCCATCTCGGGACTAGGAGCAGATACGCAGTATTTT	CAISGLGADTQYF
TRBD1	TRBJ2-1	-	TRBV7-9	TGTGCCAGCAGCTTGACAGGGAGCTCCTACAATGAGCAGTTCTTC	CASSLTGSSYNEQFF
-	TRBJ1-2	-	TRBV11-2	TGTGCCAGCAGCTTAGATCGCAGGGCCCCGGTGGATGGCTACACCTTC	CASSLDRRAPVDGYTF
TRBD1	TRBJ2-7	once	TRBV15	TGTGCCACCAGCAGAGGGGGACAGGGGTCCTACGAGCAGTACTTC	CATSRGGQGSYEQYF
-	TRBJ1-5	-	TRBV7-8	TGTGCCAGCAGCTTACTTTCAGGACAGCCCCAGCATTTT	CASSLLSGQPQHF
-	TRBJ2-5	once	TRBV5-1	TGCGCCAGCAGCTTGATAACGACAGAACAAGAGACCCAGTACTTC	CASSLITTEQETQYF
TRBD1	TRBJ1-5	-	TRBV6-1	TGTGCCAGCAGTGAATTTGGCAGGGGGGCGTGGGGCAATCAGCCCCAGCATTTT	CASSEFGRGAWGNQPQHF
-	TRBJ1-3	-	TRBV2	TGTGCCAGCAGGATAGGGAGACGCGGTGGAAACACCATATATTTT	CASRIGRRGGNTIYF
TRBD2	TRBJ2-7	-	TRBV18	TGTGCCAGCTCACCGGCTAGCGGGGGGGCGACCCACTCCTACGAGCAGTACTTC	CASSPASGGATHSYEQYF
TRBD1	TRBJ1-6	many	TRBV30	TGTGCCTGGAGCGGGACAGGGGGCTCCTATAATTCACCCCTCCACTTT	CAWSGTGGSYNSPLHF
TRBD1	TRBJ1-5	once	TRBV6-6	TGTGCCAGCAGTGGACAGGGTTATAGCAATCAGCCCCAGCATTTT	CASSGQGYSNQPQHF
TRBD1	TRBJ1-5	few	TRBV18	TGTGCCAGCTCACGTTCAGACAGGGAGAATCAGCCCCAGCATTTT	CASSRSDRENQPQHF
-	TRBJ2-7	once	TRBV30	TGTGCCTGGAGTGTAAGTGGCAACTACGAGCAGTACTTC	CAWSVSGNYEQYF
TRBD2	TRBJ2-3	-	TRBV2	TGTGCCAGCCGCCGGGAGGCCGGTACGCAGTATTTT	CASRREAGTQYF
-	TRBJ2-7	-	TRBV29-1	TGCAGCGCTTTATACCAGGGCTCCCAGGGATACGAGCAGTACTTC	CSALYQGSQGYEQYF
TRBD2	TRBJ2-3	-	TRBV7-3	TGTGCCAGCAGCCCAGACTTGGGACTAGCGGGGGTCACAGATACGCAGTATTTT	CASSPDLGLAGVTDTQYF